A selection of T cell receptor beta chains follows, all from one sample in a study of T cell changes during pregnancy in multiple sclerosis. Assay used: immunoSEQ multiplex PCR; TCRdb lists only in-frame clones, some missing. The repertoire holds around 59,000 clones, with around 90% as singletons. The sample consisted of CD4+ T cells from peripheral blood mononuclear cells, taken in the first trimester of pregnancy. The source is a female donor with multiple sclerosis, enrolled in a pregnancy study. Both conserved end residues are trimmed from each CDR3. The size entry is marked missing in some rows and otherwise reads once, few, many or a size class.

j_call clone_size v_call cdr3_aa
TRBJ2-4 few TRBV29-1 SVVLQGGSKNIQY
TRBJ1-1 - TRBV7-2 ASIHRGYTEAF
TRBJ1-3 - TRBV6-5 ASSYGPGSQRVAIY
TRBJ1-2 - TRBV19 ASSRGDGYT
TRBJ2-6 - TRBV5-4 ASSLSSGANVLT
TRBJ1-6 - TRBV9 ASSWGENSPLH
TRBJ1-5 - TRBV5-1 ASSPGAGGNQPQH
TRBJ2-1 - TRBV6-6 ASSYEGLPVMQF
TRBJ1-1 - TRBV28 ASSRHGTGVTEAF
TRBJ2-5 - TRBV9 ASSKMGAMETQY
TRBJ2-7 - TRBV7-2 ASSYVLNAGAYEQY
TRBJ2-7 - TRBV2 ASRLQGHEQY
TRBJ1-3 - TRBV7-2 ASSLEMGGSGNTIY
TRBJ1-1 - TRBV19 ASSSGFLSNTEAF
TRBJ1-1 - TRBV9 ASSVAGAVTEAF
TRBJ2-5 few TRBV2 ASSAGETQY
TRBJ2-5 few TRBV4-2 ASSAQSERAQETQY
TRBJ1-5 - TRBV11-3 ASSRVTSRGMSNQPQH
TRBJ1-5 - TRBV10-3 AISDRGLQPQH
TRBJ1-1 - TRBV7-9 ASSLGQGVGTEAF
TRBJ1-1 few TRBV30 AWSIIGAGGTEAF
TRBJ2-2 - TRBV6-5 ASRGLFGELF
TRBJ2-7 - TRBV11-2 ASSLDGSRISYEQY
TRBJ1-3 - TRBV6-1 ASSGLLADNTIY
TRBJ1-1 - TRBV9 ASSPRGSVNTEAF
TRBJ1-1 - TRBV9 ASSAQPGQKNTEAF
TRBJ1-4 - TRBV5-6 ASSLSGTGGEKLF
TRBJ2-7 - TRBV10-3 AISKNYEQY
TRBJ1-1 once TRBV6-1 ASSASGENTEAF
TRBJ1-1 - TRBV19 ASSPQGARTEAF
TRBJ1-3 few TRBV9 ASSPRGGPPSGNTIY
TRBJ2-3 - TRBV9 ASSDRDFPTSTDTQY
TRBJ2-1 - TRBV6-6 ASSGQTFRGYNEQF
TRBJ2-5 - TRBV11-3 ASSLGSGYQETQY
TRBJ2-2 - TRBV6-6 ASSQHGGRNTGELF
TRBJ1-4 - TRBV18 ASSPPALTNEKLF
TRBJ2-1 - TRBV18 ASSRGQGEHNEQF
TRBJ1-3 - TRBV10-3 AISWGENTIY
TRBJ1-6 - TRBV5-1 ASSQTGPNSPLH
TRBJ2-2 - TRBV9 ASSASGGFYTGELF
TRBJ2-1 - TRBV4-3 ASSLETGTGGWNEQF
TRBJ1-1 - TRBV6-1 ASIRGEANTEAF
TRBJ2-3 - TRBV6-4 ASSDSSSVTDTQY
TRBJ1-6 - TRBV10-3 AISESTGQGNSPLH
TRBJ2-7 - TRBV7-9 ASSRQAVFSYEQY
TRBJ1-5 few TRBV6-5 ASRAVGYSNQPQH
TRBJ2-1 - TRBV15 ATSRVGGGYNEQF
TRBJ1-3 - TRBV7-8 ASSLAGQGKNTIY
TRBJ2-3 - TRBV6-6 ASSFGRGVLDTQY
TRBJ1-1 few TRBV2 ASSEIRVGTEAF
TRBJ1-5 few TRBV7-4 ASLAGTGITYQPQH
TRBJ1-5 - TRBV7-9 ASSSPDRGHQPQH
TRBJ2-3 - TRBV7-2 ASSRGGPVTDTQY
TRBJ2-7 - TRBV7-5 VRSLSYLYEQY
TRBJ2-7 - TRBV12-5 ASGKGQGAYYEQY
TRBJ1-1 once TRBV19 ASSIQGGYTEAF
TRBJ2-7 - TRBV9 ASSPTGGYEQY
TRBJ1-1 - TRBV7-2 ASSLAQETGGRTEAF
TRBJ2-1 - TRBV5-1 ASSLSTSGGGDEQF